This TCR beta chain was documented in a study of cytomegalovirus exposure and HLA in healthy donors. 13 Jbeta primers and 60 Vbeta primers were used for the PCR. Using immunoSEQ multiplex PCR, the repertoire was profiled, and TCRdb retains in-frame clones only, with some absent. There are about 200,000 clones in the sample; about 80% occur only once, and roughly 4.5% lies in the top ten. Sequencing was performed on PBMCs. The sequence was collected from a woman aged 25 to 39 in good health and CMV-seropositive.

The CDR3 DNA reads as TGTGCCAGCAGCGTAGGACTAGCACCGGCCCATGAGCAGTTCTTC. Translating it yields CASSVGLAPAHEQFF. V usage is TRBV9 and J usage is TRBJ2-1; 7 nucleotides match TRBD2. The CDR3 runs to 15 residues. CDR1 and CDR2 from the germline V gene are SGDLS and YYNGEE. V shed 0 bases, J shed 8 bases, and the junction held 8 bases outside the gene matches.